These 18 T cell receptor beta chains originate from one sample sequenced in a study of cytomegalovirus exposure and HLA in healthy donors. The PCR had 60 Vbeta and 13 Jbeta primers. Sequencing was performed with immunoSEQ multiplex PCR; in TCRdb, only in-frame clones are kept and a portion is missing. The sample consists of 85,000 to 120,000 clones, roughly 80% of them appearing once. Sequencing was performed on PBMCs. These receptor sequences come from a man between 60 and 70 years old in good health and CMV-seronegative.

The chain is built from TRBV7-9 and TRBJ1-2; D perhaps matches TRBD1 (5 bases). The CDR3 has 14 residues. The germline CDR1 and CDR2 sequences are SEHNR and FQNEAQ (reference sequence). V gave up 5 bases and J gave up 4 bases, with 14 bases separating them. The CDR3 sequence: CASSLSRGPYGYTF. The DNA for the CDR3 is TGTGCCAGCAGCCTCTCTAGGGGTCCCTATGGCTACACCTTC.

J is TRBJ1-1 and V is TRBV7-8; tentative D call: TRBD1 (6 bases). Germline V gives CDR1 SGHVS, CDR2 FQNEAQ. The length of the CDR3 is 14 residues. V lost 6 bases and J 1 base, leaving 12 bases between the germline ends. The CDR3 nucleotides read TGTGCCAGCAGGACCGGGACATCGAACACTGAAGCTTTCTTT. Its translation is CASRTGTSNTEAFF.

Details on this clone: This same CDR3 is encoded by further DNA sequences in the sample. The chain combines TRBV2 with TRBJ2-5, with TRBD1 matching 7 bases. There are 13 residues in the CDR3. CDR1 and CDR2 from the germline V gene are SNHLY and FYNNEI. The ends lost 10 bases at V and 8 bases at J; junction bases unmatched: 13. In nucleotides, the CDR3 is TGTGCCACCATGACAGGGAAGTGGGAAACCCAGTACTTC. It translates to CATMTGKWETQYF.

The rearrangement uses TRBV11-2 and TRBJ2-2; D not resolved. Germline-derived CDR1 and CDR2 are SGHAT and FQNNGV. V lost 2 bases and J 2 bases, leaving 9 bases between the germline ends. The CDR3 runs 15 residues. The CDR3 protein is CASSLILSNTGELFF. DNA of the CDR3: TGTGCCAGCAGCTTAATTCTATCCAACACCGGGGAGCTGTTTTTT.

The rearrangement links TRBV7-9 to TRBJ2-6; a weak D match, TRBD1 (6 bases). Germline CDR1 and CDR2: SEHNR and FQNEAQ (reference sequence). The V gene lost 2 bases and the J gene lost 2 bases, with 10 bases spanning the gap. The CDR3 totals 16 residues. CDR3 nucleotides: TGTGCCAGCAGCTTAAGAGGGGGTCCTGGGGCCAACGTCCTGACTTTC. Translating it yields CASSLRGGPGANVLTF.

CDR3 protein: CASSLETLTGELFF. The CDR3 coding sequence is TGTGCCAGCAGCTTGGAGACACTCACCGGGGAGCTGTTTTTT. The gene calls are TRBV5-4 and TRBJ2-2; no reliable D call. Germline-derived CDR1 and CDR2 are SGHNT and YYREEE (reference sequence). The V end lost 0 bases, the J end lost 4 bases, and 7 bases lay between the germline ends. The CDR3 covers 14 residues.

The CDR3 DNA follows: TGTGCCAGCAGCTTCCAGGGTAAAGGTACTGAAGCTTTCTTT. Translation gives CASSFQGKGTEAFF. The chain has TRBV7-2 and TRBJ1-1; D may be TRBD1 (5 bases). The V gene's germline CDR1 is SGHTA and CDR2 FQGNSA. With 3 bases removed from V and 5 bases from J, the gap between germline ends came to 13 bases. The length of the CDR3 is 14 residues.

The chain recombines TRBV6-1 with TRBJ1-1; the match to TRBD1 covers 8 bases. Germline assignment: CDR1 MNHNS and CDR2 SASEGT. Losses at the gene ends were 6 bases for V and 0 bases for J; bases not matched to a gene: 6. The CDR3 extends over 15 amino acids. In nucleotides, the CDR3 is TGTGCCAGCAGCACGCCAGGGGGCCTGAACACTGAAGCTTTCTTT. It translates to CASSTPGGLNTEAFF.

CDR3 amino acids: CASRRGGQGSDTQYF. The CDR3 bases are TGTGCCAGCAGGAGGGGGGGACAGGGTTCAGATACGCAGTATTTT. The gene calls are TRBV2 and TRBJ2-3; 9 bases are shared with TRBD1. This CDR3 spans 15 amino acids. In germline, CDR1 is SNHLY, CDR2 FYNNEI. V gave up 6 bases and J gave up 4 bases; unmatched junction bases: 8.

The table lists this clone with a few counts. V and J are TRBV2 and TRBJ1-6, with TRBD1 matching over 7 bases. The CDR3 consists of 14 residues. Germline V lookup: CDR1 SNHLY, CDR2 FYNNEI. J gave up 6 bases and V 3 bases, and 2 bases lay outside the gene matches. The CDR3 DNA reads TGTGCCAGCAGTGACGGGACAGCTAATTCACCCCTCCACTTT. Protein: CASSDGTANSPLHF.

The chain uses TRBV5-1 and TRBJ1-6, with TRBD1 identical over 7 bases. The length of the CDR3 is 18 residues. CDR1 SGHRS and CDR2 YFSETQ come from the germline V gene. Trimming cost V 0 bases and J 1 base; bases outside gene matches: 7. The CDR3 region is CASSLVEGAGSYNSPLHF. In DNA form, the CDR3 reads TGCGCCAGCAGCTTGGTCGAGGGGGCGGGTTCCTATAATTCACCCCTCCACTTT. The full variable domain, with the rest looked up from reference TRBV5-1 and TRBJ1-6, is KAGVTQTPRYLIKTRGQQVTLSCSPISGHRSVSWYQQTPGQGLQFLFEYFSETQRNKGNFPGRFSGRQFSNSRSEMNVSTLELGDSALYLCASSLVEGAGSYNSPLHFGNGTRLTVT.

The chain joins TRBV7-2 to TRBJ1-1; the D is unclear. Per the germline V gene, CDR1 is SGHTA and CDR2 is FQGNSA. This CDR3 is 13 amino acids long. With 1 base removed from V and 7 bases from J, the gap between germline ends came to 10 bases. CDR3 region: CASSLEDRLEAFF. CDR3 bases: TGTGCCAGCAGCTTAGAAGATCGACTTGAAGCTTTCTTT. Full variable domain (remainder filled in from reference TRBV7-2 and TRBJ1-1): GAGVSQSPSNKVTEKGKDVELRCDPISGHTALYWYRQSLGQGLEFLIYFQGNSAPDKSGLPSDRFSAERTGGSVSTLTIQRTQQEDSAVYLCASSLEDRLEAFFGQGTRLTVV.

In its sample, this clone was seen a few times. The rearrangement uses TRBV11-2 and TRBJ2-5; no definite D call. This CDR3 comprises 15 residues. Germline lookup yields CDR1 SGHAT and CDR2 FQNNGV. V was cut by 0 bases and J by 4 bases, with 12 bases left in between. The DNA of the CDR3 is TGTGCCAGCAGCTTAGAATCTAGTAACCTAGAGACCCAGTACTTC. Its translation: CASSLESSNLETQYF.

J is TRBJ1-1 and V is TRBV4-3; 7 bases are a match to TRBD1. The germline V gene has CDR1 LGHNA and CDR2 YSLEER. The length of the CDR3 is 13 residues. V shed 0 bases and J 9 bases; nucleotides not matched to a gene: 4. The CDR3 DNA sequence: TGCGCCAGCAGCCAAGATCAGACAGGGAAAGCTTTCTTT. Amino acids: CASSQDQTGKAFF.

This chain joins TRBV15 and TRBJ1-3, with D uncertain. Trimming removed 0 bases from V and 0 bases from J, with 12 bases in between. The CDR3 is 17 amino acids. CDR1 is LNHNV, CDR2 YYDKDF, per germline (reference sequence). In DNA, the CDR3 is TGTGCCACCAGCAGAGACCGACCGTCTAGCTCTGGAAACACCATATATTTT. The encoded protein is CATSRDRPSSSGNTIYF.

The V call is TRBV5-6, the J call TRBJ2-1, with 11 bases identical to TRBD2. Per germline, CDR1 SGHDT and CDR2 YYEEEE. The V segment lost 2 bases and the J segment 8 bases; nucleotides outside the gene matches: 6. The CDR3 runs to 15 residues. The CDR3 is CASSFLGLAAHEQFF. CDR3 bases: TGTGCCAGCAGCTTTCTGGGACTAGCGGCCCATGAGCAGTTCTTC.

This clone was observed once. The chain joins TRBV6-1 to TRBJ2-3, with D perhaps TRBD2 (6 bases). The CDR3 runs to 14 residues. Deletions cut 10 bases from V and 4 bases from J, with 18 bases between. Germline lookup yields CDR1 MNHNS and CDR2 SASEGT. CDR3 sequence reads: CAIRPRASADTQYF. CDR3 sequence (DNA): TGTGCCATCCGACCTCGGGCTAGCGCAGATACGCAGTATTTT.

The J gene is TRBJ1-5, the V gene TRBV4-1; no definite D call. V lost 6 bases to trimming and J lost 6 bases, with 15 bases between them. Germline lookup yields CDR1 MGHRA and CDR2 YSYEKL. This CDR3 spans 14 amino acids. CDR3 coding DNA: TGCGCCAGCAGTACACAAAACATACGTCAGCCCCAGCATTTT. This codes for CASSTQNIRQPQHF.